This T cell receptor beta chain was sequenced during a study of cytomegalovirus exposure and HLA in healthy donors. The study ran its PCR with 60 Vbeta and 13 Jbeta primers. The protocol was immunoSEQ multiplex PCR, while the TCRdb copy is restricted to in-frame clones and leaves out a portion. The table includes 200,000 or so clones, about 89% detected once. This CDR3 comprises 13 residues. V was cut by 4 bases and J by 8 bases, with 12 bases left in between. Germline-derived CDR1 and CDR2 are SGHRS and YFSETQ. Sequences were obtained from PBMCs. The J gene is TRBJ1-4, the V gene TRBV5-1, with D maybe TRBD1 (5 bases). This receptor was obtained from a man aged 25-40 years in good health and CMV-seronegative. The CDR3 reads CASSLPPGEKLFF. Written as DNA, the CDR3 is TGCGCCAGCAGCCTTCCCCCAGGGGAAAAACTGTTTTTT. Drawing the rest from reference TRBV5-1 and TRBJ1-4, the complete variable domain is KAGVTQTPRYLIKTRGQQVTLSCSPISGHRSVSWYQQTPGQGLQFLFEYFSETQRNKGNFPGRFSGRQFSNSRSEMNVSTLELGDSALYLCASSLPPGEKLFFGSGTQLSVL.